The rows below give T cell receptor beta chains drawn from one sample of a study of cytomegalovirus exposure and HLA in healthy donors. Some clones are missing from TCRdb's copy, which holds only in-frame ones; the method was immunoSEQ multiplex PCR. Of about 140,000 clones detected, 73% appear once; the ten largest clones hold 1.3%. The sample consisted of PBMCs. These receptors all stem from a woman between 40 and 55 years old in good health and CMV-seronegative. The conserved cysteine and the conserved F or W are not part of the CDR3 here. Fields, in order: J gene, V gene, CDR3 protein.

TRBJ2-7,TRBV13,ASSSITGTKGYEQY
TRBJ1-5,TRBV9,ASSVSHFNQPQH
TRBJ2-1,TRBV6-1,ASSKRNDYNEQF
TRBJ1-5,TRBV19,ASSSRQGGMRDQPQH
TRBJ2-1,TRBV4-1,ASSQDMWQQGDAGEQF
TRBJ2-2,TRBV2,ASGQDFGELF
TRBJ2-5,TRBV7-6,ASSQGLTGETQY
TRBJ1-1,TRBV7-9,SSSLEGGAGNTEAF
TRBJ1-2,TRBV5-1,ASSFWTKAGSNYGYT
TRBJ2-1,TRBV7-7,ASSAGLAGYNEQF
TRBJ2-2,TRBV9,ASSPRTLRDTGELF
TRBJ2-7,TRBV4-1,ASSQGPLAGTYEQY
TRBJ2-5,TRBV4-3,ASSQTTGLFSTQY
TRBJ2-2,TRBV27,ASSLFGQESTGELF
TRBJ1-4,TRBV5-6,ASSLVDATNEKLF
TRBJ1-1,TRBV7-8,ASSLLSVGGNTEAF
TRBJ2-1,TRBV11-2,ASSSSGGAAYNEQF
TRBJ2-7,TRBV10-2,ASSELAGQGTYEQY
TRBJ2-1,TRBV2,ASSNGLARGNEQF
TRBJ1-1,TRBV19,ASSATRGTEAF
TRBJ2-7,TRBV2,ASSGGSGQY
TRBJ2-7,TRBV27,ASSLRDRVHEQY
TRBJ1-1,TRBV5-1,ASHAPDRGDTEAF
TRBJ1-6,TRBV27,ASSQTGGRSSPLH
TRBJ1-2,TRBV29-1,SVLSGGGYT
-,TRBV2,ASSEQAGETYEQY
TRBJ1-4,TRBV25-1,ASSEYGVADTPREKLF
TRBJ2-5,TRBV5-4,ASSLPSGETQY
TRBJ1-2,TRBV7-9,ASSGQTNYGYT
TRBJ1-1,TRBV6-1,ASSEGVLAF
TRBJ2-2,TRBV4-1,ASSQEKQNTGELF